Each of the 31 T cell receptor beta chains below was sequenced from the same sample in a study of response to subunit inactivated influenza vaccine. One entry per CDR3 protein results from TCRdb running MiXCR on the RT-PCR reads. The sample has about 780,000 distinct CDR3 sequences, approximately 18% seen once. Source: PBMCs from blood, taken 5 days after vaccination. The receptor set was obtained from a man between 45 and 60 years old who received an inactivated influenza vaccine.

This clonotype was observed a handful of times. This sequence joins TRBV7-9 and TRBJ2-7; 14 bases line up with TRBD2. Germline loops: CDR1 SEHNR, CDR2 FQNEAQ (reference sequence). The CDR3 is made up of 17 amino acids. V trimming: 5 bases; J trimming: 3 bases; junction bases outside the gene matches: 9. The CDR3 protein is CASSQHTGTSGSYEQYF. The DNA for the CDR3 is TGTGCCAGCAGCCAACATACCGGGACTAGCGGGAGCTACGAGCAGTACTTC.

This clonotype was found a few times. Germline and junction disagree at one end, which may indicate a read error. This sequence joins TRBV7-9 and TRBJ2-1; 9 bases are shared with TRBD1. The CDR3 is made up of 11 amino acids. Germline V gives CDR1 SEHNR, CDR2 FQNEAQ (reference sequence). The CDR3: CASSFGQGWSF. The DNA of the CDR3 is TGTGCCAGCAGCTTTGGACAGGGGTGGTCCTTC.

The chain has TRBV11-3 and TRBJ2-1; 9 bases line up with TRBD2. The CDR3 totals 15 residues. The V gene end was trimmed by 5 bases and the J gene end by 9 bases; junction bases not matched to a gene: 11. CDR1 is SGHNT and CDR2 is YENEEA in the germline V gene. The CDR3 is CASSARLERGAEQFF. The CDR3 nucleotides are TGTGCCAGCAGCGCCCGACTCGAGCGGGGGGCTGAGCAGTTCTTC.

The chain joins TRBV29-1 to TRBJ1-1; D uncertain. The CDR3 runs 15 residues. In germline, CDR1 is SQVTM, CDR2 ANQGSEA. Trimming took 3 bases from V and 2 from J, leaving 16 bases between them. This CDR3 is CSVDSRINANTEAFF. As DNA, the CDR3 is TGCAGCGTTGATTCTAGGATCAATGCTAACACTGAAGCTTTCTTT.

The V and J genes are TRBV4-3 and TRBJ2-7; TRBD2 matches at 11 bases. Trimming cost V 0 bases and J 5 bases; bases outside gene matches: 3. The CDR3 is made up of 15 amino acids. Germline V lookup: CDR1 LGHNA, CDR2 YSLEER. CDR3 DNA sequence: TGCGCCAGCAGCCAAGAGAGACTAGCGGGACACGAGCAGTACTTC. It encodes CASSQERLAGHEQYF.

The gene calls are TRBV20-1 and TRBJ2-3, with TRBD2 identical over 11 bases. Germline CDR1 reads DFQATT; CDR2 reads SNEGSKA (reference sequence). V was clipped by 5 bases and J by 4 bases; unmatched bases: 17. The CDR3 has 18 residues. The CDR3 DNA sequence: TGCAGTGCTCCCGGCCTCCTCAAAACTAGCGGGGGCGCAGATACGCAGTATTTT. This translates into CSAPGLLKTSGGADTQYF.

This clonotype was found a few times. In DNA, the CDR3 is TGCAGTGCCCGGACAGGGAAGGGGCAAGAGACCCAGTACTTC. Translating gives CSARTGKGQETQYF. This chain connects TRBV20-1 to TRBJ2-5; TRBD1 matches 8 bases. Germline values: CDR1 DFQATT, CDR2 SNEGSKA (reference sequence). This CDR3 has 14 amino acids. V dropped 6 bases and J dropped 2; count of bases not matched to a gene: 8.

This chain uses TRBV9 with TRBJ2-7; no clear D gene. The CDR3 has 14 residues. V dropped 7 bases and J dropped 3 bases, with 17 bases sitting between them. The germline gives CDR1 SGDLS, CDR2 YYNGEE. The CDR3 loop is CASSRGSGDYEQYF. The CDR3 DNA reads TGTGCCAGCTCCCGAGGAAGTGGGGACTACGAGCAGTACTTC.

V is TRBV6-5 and J is TRBJ2-6, with a weak D call TRBD2 (6 bases). CDR3 length: 16 amino acids. V was cut by 0 bases and J by 2 bases, with 8 bases left in between. Germline CDR1 is MNHEY and CDR2 is SVGAGI. The CDR3 DNA reads as TGTGCCAGCAGTTACTCGACTAGGACTGGGGCCAACGTCCTGACTTTC. Translation: CASSYSTRTGANVLTF.

The chain is built from TRBV20-1 and TRBJ2-5; 8 bases are a match to TRBD1. The CDR3 contains 14 residues. CDR1 is DFQATT and CDR2 is SNEGSKA in the germline V gene (reference sequence). Losses at the gene ends were 3 bases for V and 1 base for J; bases not matched to a gene: 4. CDR3 protein: CSARRGTGQETQYF. CDR3 bases: TGCAGTGCTAGGAGAGGGACAGGCCAAGAGACCCAGTACTTC.

This clonotype occurred a few times. CDR3 nucleotides: TGTGCCAGCAGTTTGAAACAGGATACCCAGTACTTC. Its protein is CASSLKQDTQYF. V usage is TRBV3-1 and J usage is TRBJ2-5; D may be TRBD1 (5 bases). Germline loops: CDR1 LGHDT, CDR2 YNNKEL (reference sequence). V was cut by 6 bases and J by 8 bases, with 13 bases left in between. There are 12 residues in the CDR3.

In this sample, this clonotype turned up a few times. This rearrangement joins TRBV7-2 to TRBJ2-7; 9 bases fit TRBD2. The V gene end was trimmed by 5 bases and the J gene end by 3 bases; junction bases not matched to a gene: 8. Germline CDR1 reads SGHTA; CDR2 reads FQGNSA. CDR3 length: 15 amino acids. CDR3 nucleotides: TGTGCCAGCAGCCCCGTTGGAGCGGGGGGCTACGAGCAGTACTTC. Translation: CASSPVGAGGYEQYF.

The rearrangement uses TRBV6-1 and TRBJ2-1; the D gene is possibly TRBD2 (5 bases). Germline values: CDR1 MNHNS, CDR2 SASEGT. CDR3 length: 14 residues. Trimming took 7 bases from V and 4 from J, leaving 14 bases between them. The CDR3 protein is CASTPSPTYNEQFF. Here the CDR3 DNA reads TGTGCCAGCACCCCTAGCCCCACTTACAATGAGCAGTTCTTC.

In DNA form, the CDR3 reads TGTGCCAGCAGCTTAGGCACCGGGGGTAACAATGAGCAGTTCTTC. Protein: CASSLGTGGNNEQFF. The rearrangement uses TRBV7-9 and TRBJ2-1; possible D gene TRBD2, 6 bases. The CDR3 is 15 residues long. Trimming cost V 1 base and J 5 bases, with 12 bases left between them. Per the germline V gene, CDR1 is SEHNR and CDR2 is FQNEAQ (reference sequence).

This clonotype was seen repeatedly, ten times or more. The V and J genes are TRBV7-9 and TRBJ2-7; no clear D. With 4 bases removed from V and 3 bases from J, the gap between germline ends came to 7 bases. This CDR3 contains 12 residues. Per germline, CDR1 SEHNR and CDR2 FQNEAQ (reference sequence). The CDR3: CASSSGYYEQYF. The DNA of the CDR3 is TGTGCCAGCAGCTCTGGATACTACGAGCAGTACTTC. Supplemented by reference TRBV7-9 and TRBJ2-7, the full variable domain reads DTGVSQNPRHKITKRGQNVTFRCDPISEHNRLYWYRQTLGQGPEFLTYFQNEAQLEKSRLLSDRFSAERPKGSFSTLEIQRTEQGDSAMYLCASSSGYYEQYFGPGTRLTVT.

This clonotype showed up just a few times. The chain couples TRBV12-3 or TRBV12-4 to TRBJ1-1, with unresolved D. This CDR3 comprises 13 residues. Trimming removed 2 bases at V and 5 bases at J, with 9 bases between. The CDR3 here is CASSLQRLTEAFF. CDR3 bases: TGTGCCAGCAGTTTACAGAGGTTAACTGAAGCTTTCTTT.

In this sample, this clonotype turned up a few times. The chain is built from TRBV14 and TRBJ2-4; a possible D gene is TRBD2 (6 bases). Germline CDR1 is SGHDN and CDR2 is FVKESK. Trimming cost V 0 bases and J 9 bases, with 9 bases left between them. There are 13 residues in the CDR3. The CDR3 DNA follows: TGTGCCAGCAGCCAAGATCTGGGGGGCATTCAGTACTTC. Translating it yields CASSQDLGGIQYF.

The gene calls are TRBV6-2 or TRBV6-3 and TRBJ2-1; 11 bases align to TRBD2. Germline loops: CDR1 MNHEY, CDR2 SVGEGT. V trimming: 2 bases; J trimming: 11 bases; junction bases outside the gene matches: 8. The CDR3 loop spans 15 amino acids. This CDR3 is CASSYPGTSGIKQFF. CDR3 nucleotide sequence: TGTGCCAGCAGTTACCCCGGGACTAGCGGAATAAAGCAGTTCTTC.

CDR3 DNA sequence: TGTGCCAGCAGCTCGCAGACAGGGCGCTCCTACAATGAGCAGTTCTTC. Translation: CASSSQTGRSYNEQFF. The rearrangement links TRBV7-9 to TRBJ2-1; 7 bases map to TRBD1. The CDR3 loop spans 16 amino acids. V shed 4 bases, J shed 0 bases, and the junction held 6 bases outside the gene matches. Germline CDR1 reads SEHNR; CDR2 reads FQNEAQ (reference sequence).

In its sample, this clonotype was seen a few times. This sequence joins TRBV12-3 or TRBV12-4 and TRBJ2-2, with 10 nucleotides matching TRBD1. This CDR3 spans 15 amino acids. After removal of 7 bases from V and 5 bases from J, the junction contained 7 bases not matched to a gene. This CDR3 reads CASTRQGAGTGELFF. CDR3 nucleotides: TGTGCCAGCACTAGACAGGGGGCTGGTACCGGGGAGCTGTTTTTT.

This clonotype was seen at least ten times. This sequence joins TRBV29-1 and TRBJ2-3; D gene unclear. CDR3 length equals 13 residues. The V end was cut by 4 bases, the J end by 2 bases, with 10 bases between. From germline, CDR1 is SQVTM and CDR2 ANQGSEA. The CDR3 loop reads CSVAAAITDTQYF. Written as DNA, the CDR3 is TGCAGCGTTGCCGCGGCAATCACAGATACGCAGTATTTT.

This clonotype showed up just a few times. The V gene is TRBV29-1, the J gene TRBJ1-5; possibly TRBD1 for D (5 bases). V lost 3 bases and J 11 bases, leaving 14 bases between the germline ends. Germline V gene lookup returns CDR1 SQVTM and CDR2 ANQGSEA. The CDR3 loop spans 12 amino acids. The DNA for the CDR3 is TGCAGCGTTGAGGCAGGGAATTCCGCCCAGCATTTT. It codes for CSVEAGNSAQHF. The variable domain in full, with the rest retrieved from reference TRBV29-1 and TRBJ1-5, is SAVISQKPSRDICQRGTSLTIQCQVDSQVTMMFWYRQQPGQSLTLIATANQGSEATYESGFVIDKFPISRPNLTFSTLTVSNMSPEDSSIYLCSVEAGNSAQHFGDGTRLSIL.

V usage is TRBV4-2 and J usage is TRBJ2-1, with 12 bases aligning to TRBD1. Germline CDR1 LGHNA, CDR2 YNFKEQ. The V gene end was trimmed by 4 bases and the J gene end by 10 bases; junction bases not matched to a gene: 8. This CDR3 has 15 amino acids. DNA for the CDR3: TGTGCCAGCAGCCCGGGACAGGGGGCCGTGTACGAGCAGTTCTTC. Protein product: CASSPGQGAVYEQFF.

For the CDR3, the DNA is TGTGCCAGCAGCTGGGCTAGCGGTTCCTACAATGAGCAGTTCTTC. Translation: CASSWASGSYNEQFF. The rearrangement links TRBV11-2 to TRBJ2-1, with TRBD2 matching over 7 bases. With V trimmed by 4 bases and J by 1 base, 4 bases remained unmatched. Germline values: CDR1 SGHAT, CDR2 FQNNGV. The CDR3 contains 15 residues.

In its sample, this clonotype was seen a few times. This rearrangement joins TRBV9 to TRBJ2-3, with 9 bases aligning to TRBD2. Losses at the gene ends were 4 bases for V and 6 bases for J; bases not matched to a gene: 12. CDR3 size: 16 residues. Germline V gene sequence: CDR1 SGDLS, CDR2 YYNGEE. CDR3 nucleotides: TGTGCCAGCAGCCCAGACTTGGCGGGGGGGATGGATACGCAGTATTTT. It codes for CASSPDLAGGMDTQYF.

The table lists this clonotype with a few counts. V is TRBV9 and J is TRBJ1-5; 7 bases line up with TRBD1. From germline, CDR1 is SGDLS and CDR2 YYNGEE. The length of the CDR3 is 17 residues. The junction had 16 bases not matched to a gene; V was cut back by 10 bases and J by 0 bases. The chain's CDR3 is CAFHPAGTATSNQPQHF. In DNA form, the CDR3 reads TGTGCCTTCCACCCGGCAGGGACAGCAACTAGCAATCAGCCCCAGCATTTT.

In its sample, this clonotype was seen a few times. This chain links TRBV5-1 with TRBJ1-1, with D hard to call. V was cut by 4 bases and J by 5 bases, with 21 bases left in between. This CDR3 comprises 16 residues. Looked up from germline, CDR1 is SGHRS and CDR2 is YFSETQ. CDR3 in DNA: TGCGCCAGCAGCGTTGGACGACGAAACAGTCGGACTGAAGCTTTCTTT. Encoded protein: CASSVGRRNSRTEAFF.

This sequence joins TRBV20-1 and TRBJ2-1; TRBD1 or TRBD2 may be the D gene (7 bases each). Per the germline V gene, CDR1 is DFQATT and CDR2 is SNEGSKA (reference sequence). CDR3 length equals 17 residues. Trimming took 3 bases from V and 0 from J, leaving 18 bases between them. The CDR3 protein is CSASLRGGPPSYNEQFF. As DNA, the CDR3 is TGCAGTGCTAGCCTCAGGGGGGGCCCTCCCTCCTACAATGAGCAGTTCTTC.

A few counts support this clonotype. J is TRBJ1-2 and V is TRBV10-2; D is undetermined. CDR1 is WSHSY, CDR2 SAAADI, per germline. Trimming took off 4 bases at V and 7 bases at J, with 13 bases between the two ends. This CDR3 is built from 13 residues. CDR3: CASSAGTVSGYTF. The CDR3 DNA sequence: TGCGCCAGCAGTGCGGGAACAGTGAGTGGCTACACCTTC.

There are a few counts of this clonotype. The chain combines TRBV6-4 with TRBJ2-5, with 7 bases that match TRBD1. CDR1 is MRHNA, CDR2 SNTAGT, per germline. V shed 5 bases, J shed 1 base, and the junction held 16 bases outside the gene matches. The CDR3 covers 18 residues. CDR3: CASSTAQTPGTAQETQYF. The CDR3 DNA reads TGTGCCAGCAGTACCGCACAAACCCCCGGGACAGCCCAAGAGACCCAGTACTTC.

The gene calls are TRBV20-1 and TRBJ2-1, with D perhaps assigned TRBD1 or TRBD2 (5 bases each). CDR1 and CDR2 (germline): DFQATT, SNEGSKA (reference sequence). V was clipped by 1 base and J by 0 bases, with 19 bases between them. The CDR3 has 18 residues. DNA for the CDR3: TGCAGTGCTAGAGTTTCGGGGACGAGCGGCCGCTCCTACAATGAGCAGTTCTTC. Protein sequence: CSARVSGTSGRSYNEQFF.